A selection of T cell receptor beta chains follows, all from one sample in a study of T-cell memory formation after mild COVID-19. TCRdb called the 5' RACE reads again in MiXCR, with one record for every CDR3 protein. Among fewer than 450,000 distinct CDR3 sequences listed, 20% to 25% were seen once. The sequenced sample consisted of PBMCs or a T cell subset sorted from them (not recorded which). These receptors were obtained from an adult woman who had mild COVID-19 (a few samples of this study predate the infection). Cell type and time point are not known. CDR3s include the opening cysteine and the closing phenylalanine or tryptophan. Each record gives: J gene, clone size, V gene, D gene, CDR3 DNA, CDR3 protein. D genes are given only for firm matches. Size is stated for part of the rows, as once, few or many counts, or as a class when the clone is expanded.

TRBJ2-1,NA,TRBV7-3,TRBD2,TGTGCCAGCAGCTCCCACCTGTCTAGCGGCAATGAGCAGTTCTTC,CASSSHLSSGNEQFF
TRBJ2-3,few,TRBV27,NA,TGTGCCAGCAGTGAGGGAGCCCCCACAGATACGCAGTATTTT,CASSEGAPTDTQYF
TRBJ1-5,NA,TRBV12-3/TRBV12-4,NA,TGTGCCAGCAGTTTCGGAGGGGCATCGGGCAATCAGCCCCAGCATTTT,CASSFGGASGNQPQHF
TRBJ2-3,few,TRBV20-1,TRBD1,TGCAGTGCTAGAATTACCCGGACAGGGCCTCACACAGATACGCAGTATTTT,CSARITRTGPHTDTQYF
TRBJ2-1,few,TRBV12-3/TRBV12-4,NA,TGTGCCAGCAGTTTAGCCCCGGGGGGCCCCTACAATGAGCAGTTCTTC,CASSLAPGGPYNEQFF
TRBJ2-7,NA,TRBV5-1,TRBD1,TGCGCCAGCAGCTGGGGACAGGGGGCGGACTACGAGCAGTACTTC,CASSWGQGADYEQYF
TRBJ2-7,NA,TRBV2,TRBD2,TGTGCCAGCAGTGATCGCAGGACTAGCTACGAGCAGTACTTC,CASSDRRTSYEQYF
TRBJ2-7,few,TRBV28,TRBD1,TGTGCCGCAAGCACAGGGGTGACCTACGAGCAGTACTTC,CAASTGVTYEQYF
TRBJ2-7,few,TRBV20-1,NA,TGCAGTGCCAACCGGGACCGCAGCTACGAGCAGTACTTC,CSANRDRSYEQYF
TRBJ2-7,NA,TRBV10-3,NA,TGTGCCACCCGGGCAGCATACGAGCAGTACTTC,CATRAAYEQYF
TRBJ2-1,few,TRBV20-1,NA,TGCAGTGCTGAAACAGGGAAGGGCTTGAATGAGCAGTTCTTC,CSAETGKGLNEQFF
TRBJ2-3,few,TRBV4-2,TRBD2,TGTGCCAGCAGCCAAGTGGGTAGCGGGGGCGATACGCAGTATTTT,CASSQVGSGGDTQYF
TRBJ2-2,NA,TRBV20-1,TRBD2,TGCAGTGTTAGAGCGGGAACCGGGGAGCTGTTTTTT,CSVRAGTGELFF
TRBJ2-2,NA,TRBV11-2,NA,TGTGCCAGCAGCTTTGGGACTGTGCCTTCCGGGGAGCTGTTTTTT,CASSFGTVPSGELFF
TRBJ1-3,few,TRBV7-9,TRBD1,TGTGCCAGCAGCTTACCGGGACAGTCCGTAAACACCATATATTTT,CASSLPGQSVNTIYF
TRBJ2-3,few,TRBV12-3/TRBV12-4,TRBD2,TGTGCCAGCAGTTTCCCTCTAGCGGGAGGGAGCACAGATACGCAGTATTTT,CASSFPLAGGSTDTQYF
TRBJ2-3,NA,TRBV7-2,NA,TGTGCCAGCAGCTTAAATCCGCGGGCGGATACGCAGTATTTT,CASSLNPRADTQYF
TRBJ1-1,NA,TRBV21-1,NA,TGTGCCAGCAGCAAAGCGACAGATGAAGCTTTCTTT,CASSKATDEAFF
TRBJ2-3,few,TRBV7-9,NA,TGTGCCAGCAGCTCCCTCGCGGGTATAGATACGCAGTATTTT,CASSSLAGIDTQYF
TRBJ1-2,NA,TRBV7-2,TRBD1,TGTGCCAGCAGCGTCGACGGGACAGGGTACTATGGCTACACCTTC,CASSVDGTGYYGYTF
TRBJ2-5,NA,TRBV7-2,TRBD2,TGTGCCAGCAGCTCCATAGCGGGAGGCCGCCGGGGGACCCAGTACTTC,CASSSIAGGRRGTQYF
TRBJ2-2,few,TRBV20-1,TRBD2,TGCAGTGCTAAGCGACTAGCGGACCCGAACACCGGGGAGCTGTTTTTT,CSAKRLADPNTGELFF
TRBJ1-2,NA,TRBV28,NA,TGTGCCAGCAGACCACGTCACTGGTCCTTCTATGGCTACACCTTC,CASRPRHWSFYGYTF
TRBJ2-7,few,TRBV20-1,TRBD2,TGCAGTGCCCCCGGCCGGCTAGCGGGAGGCTCCTACGAGCAGTACTTC,CSAPGRLAGGSYEQYF
TRBJ2-3,NA,TRBV20-1,TRBD2,TGCAGTGCTAGAGATCTCCGCGGGAGGGGCGATACGCAGTATTTT,CSARDLRGRGDTQYF
TRBJ2-5,NA,TRBV6-6,NA,TGTGCCAGCAGTTACACGCAAGAGACCCAGTACTTC,CASSYTQETQYF
TRBJ2-2,NA,TRBV14,TRBD2,TGTGCCAGCAGCCGACTAGCGGGAGCGAACACCGGGGAGCTGTTTTTT,CASSRLAGANTGELFF
TRBJ1-5,few,TRBV5-5,NA,TGTGCCAGCAGTTGGTTGGGGGGGGATAGCAATCAGCCCCAGCATTTT,CASSWLGGDSNQPQHF
TRBJ2-1,few,TRBV5-1,TRBD2,TGCGCCAGCAGCAGCGGGGACTATGTGGATGATGAGCAGTTCTTC,CASSSGDYVDDEQFF
TRBJ2-5,few,TRBV10-3,TRBD2,TGTGCCATCAGTGAGGCGGCTAGCGGGAGGGCCGTGACCCAGTACTTC,CAISEAASGRAVTQYF
TRBJ2-7,few,TRBV11-3,TRBD1,TGTGCCAGCAGCGTTCCAGGGGGCGAGCAGTACTTC,CASSVPGGEQYF
TRBJ2-1,many,TRBV7-2,TRBD1,TGTGCCAGCAGCGGACCCGGGACAGGAGCTTACAATGAGCAGTTCTTC,CASSGPGTGAYNEQFF
TRBJ2-1,few,TRBV24-1,TRBD2,TGTGCCACCAGTGATTGGAGCGGGAGCAATGAGCAGTTCTTC,CATSDWSGSNEQFF
TRBJ2-2,NA,TRBV24-1,NA,TGTGCCACCAGTGATAACCGGGACTCTATCACCGGGGAGCTGTTTTTT,CATSDNRDSITGELFF
TRBJ2-7,few,TRBV7-9,TRBD2,TGTGCCAGCAGCTGGGAGACTAGCGCGGAGCAGTACTTC,CASSWETSAEQYF
TRBJ1-2,few,TRBV10-3,TRBD1,TGTGCCATCAGTCCCGGACAGGGGTCCTATGGCTACACCTTC,CAISPGQGSYGYTF